The 23 T cell receptor beta chains below all came from one sample that was sequenced in a study of blood T cell repertoires in COVID-19. The method was immunoSEQ multiplex PCR; TCRdb's version includes in-frame clones alone and lacks a portion of them. The table has over 100,000 clones, approximately 85% seen once; the top ten hold 1.1% to 1.5%. Sequences were obtained from peripheral blood. These receptors came from a man in his forties or fifties with acute or convalescent COVID-19.

In this sample, this clone turned up a few times. The chain uses TRBV7-8 and TRBJ1-6; unclear D gene. CDR3 length: 12 residues. The V gene lost 2 bases and the J gene lost 9 bases, with 5 bases spanning the gap. From germline, CDR1 is SGHVS and CDR2 FQNEAQ. The CDR3 bases are TGTGCCAGCAGCTTACCCGGTTCACCCCTCCACTTT. Its translation: CASSLPGSPLHF.

This clone came up once. The gene calls are TRBV18 and TRBJ1-4; 7 bases map to TRBD1. CDR3 length: 16 amino acids. The germline V gene encodes CDR1 KGHSH and CDR2 LQKENI. With V trimmed by 2 bases and J by 0 bases, 3 bases remained unmatched. DNA for the CDR3: TGTGCCAGCTCACCAGGGACAGCCTCAACTAATGAAAAACTGTTTTTT. Translating gives CASSPGTASTNEKLFF.

J is TRBJ1-4 and V is TRBV11-2, with 7 nucleotides matching TRBD1. The junction had 7 bases not matched to a gene; V was cut back by 2 bases and J by 4 bases. CDR1 is SGHAT and CDR2 is FQNNGV in the germline V gene. The CDR3 loop spans 16 amino acids. CDR3 nucleotides: TGTGCCAGCAGCTTAATGACAGGGAGGATTAATGAAAAACTGTTTTTT. The encoded protein is CASSLMTGRINEKLFF. The complete variable domain, with remaining parts taken from reference TRBV11-2 and TRBJ1-4, reads EAGVAQSPRYKIIEKRQSVAFWCNPISGHATLYWYQQILGQGPKLLIQFQNNGVVDDSQLPKDRFSAERLKGVDSTLKIQPAKLEDSAVYLCASSLMTGRINEKLFFGSGTQLSVL.

The rearrangement links TRBV6-5 to TRBJ1-3; TRBD1 might be the D (5 bases). There are 15 residues in the CDR3. Trimming left V 2 bases short and J 0 bases short, with 8 bases between. Looked up from germline, CDR1 is MNHEY and CDR2 is SVGAGI. The CDR3 coding sequence is TGTGCCAGCAGTTACACCGGGGGCTCTGGAAACACCATATATTTT. Amino acids: CASSYTGGSGNTIYF.

In this sample, this clone turned up a few times. This chain joins TRBV28 and TRBJ1-2, with unresolved D. The CDR3 is 13 amino acids. Germline loops: CDR1 MDHEN, CDR2 SYDVKM. Trimming pared 6 bases from V and 7 bases from J, leaving 15 bases between. This CDR3 is CASRDRGGGGYTF. For the CDR3, the DNA is TGTGCCAGCAGGGATCGAGGAGGAGGTGGCTACACCTTC.

The chain couples TRBV29-1 to TRBJ1-2, with unresolved D. Germline CDR1 SQVTM, CDR2 ANQGSEA. V was pared by 5 bases and J by 7 bases, with 14 bases between. The CDR3 is 12 residues long. For the CDR3, the DNA is TGCAGCGTTCTCGACGGGGAGGGTGGCTACACCTTC. Amino acids: CSVLDGEGGYTF.

This chain connects TRBV29-1 to TRBJ2-3; no clear D gene. Germline CDR1 and CDR2: SQVTM and ANQGSEA. The CDR3 runs 14 residues. Deletions cut 7 bases from V and 0 bases from J, with 14 bases between. The CDR3 here is CSGQKDTSTDTQYF. The CDR3 DNA is TGCAGCGGCCAAAAAGACACTAGCACAGATACGCAGTATTTT.

The chain couples TRBV12-3 or TRBV12-4 to TRBJ2-7, with D perhaps matching TRBD1 (5 bases). The CDR3 runs 13 residues. The V gene lost 7 bases and the J gene lost 2 bases, with 12 bases spanning the gap. The CDR3 DNA is TGTGCCAGCACTGGCCAGGGTCCCTACGAGCAGTACTTC. This codes for CASTGQGPYEQYF.

This clone showed up just a few times. CDR3 DNA sequence: TGTGCCAGCAGCGACAGGGGCTGGTTTGAGACCCAGTACTTC. It specifies CASSDRGWFETQYF. The V call is TRBV11-2, the J call TRBJ2-5; 8 bases agree with TRBD1. J lost 5 bases, V lost 5 bases, and 7 bases had no gene match. The CDR3 contains 14 residues. Germline CDR1 reads SGHAT; CDR2 reads FQNNGV. The entire variable domain, with the rest obtained from reference TRBV11-2 and TRBJ2-5, is as follows: EAGVAQSPRYKIIEKRQSVAFWCNPISGHATLYWYQQILGQGPKLLIQFQNNGVVDDSQLPKDRFSAERLKGVDSTLKIQPAKLEDSAVYLCASSDRGWFETQYFGPGTRLLVL.

The CDR3 DNA reads as TGTGCCAGCAGTGTCGGAGGACTAGCGGGCACAGATACGCAGTATTTT. Its translation is CASSVGGLAGTDTQYF. The V and J genes are TRBV6-1 and TRBJ2-3; 10 bases fit TRBD2. This CDR3 contains 16 residues. J gave up 1 base and V 4 bases, and 5 bases lay outside the gene matches. The V gene's germline CDR1 is MNHNS and CDR2 SASEGT.

The CDR3 spells CASRLAGGEQFF. The CDR3 region has the DNA TGTGCCAGTAGACTAGCGGGAGGCGAGCAGTTCTTC. The rearrangement joins TRBV19 to TRBJ2-1, with 12 bases that match TRBD2. Germline V gene sequence: CDR1 LNHDA, CDR2 SQIVND (reference sequence). V was pared by 6 bases and J by 10 bases, with 1 base of the junction left unmatched. The CDR3 contains 12 residues.

This chain links TRBV19 with TRBJ1-4; D possibly corresponds to TRBD1 (5 bases). The CDR3 spans 17 residues. The germline V gene encodes CDR1 LNHDA and CDR2 SQIVND (reference sequence). The germline V and J ends were trimmed by 5 bases and 0 bases, with 16 bases remaining between them. In nucleotides, the CDR3 is TGTGCCAGTAGTCCACGACAGCAATTCGCAACTAATGAAAAACTGTTTTTT. This gives the protein CASSPRQQFATNEKLFF.

CDR3 nucleotide sequence: TGTGCCAGCAGCTATGATCGGGACAGGGGGTTCTACAATGAGCAGTTCTTC. Translated: CASSYDRDRGFYNEQFF. The rearrangement joins TRBV6-2 or TRBV6-3 to TRBJ2-1, with 11 bases identical to TRBD1. Per germline, CDR1 MNHEY and CDR2 SVGEGT. This CDR3 has 17 residues. The trim removed 6 bases at V and 3 bases at J, leaving 10 bases unmatched.

The V call is TRBV6-2 or TRBV6-3, the J call TRBJ2-5, with D uncertain. V dropped 6 bases and J dropped 4 bases, with 15 bases sitting between them. Germline values: CDR1 MNHEY, CDR2 SVGEGT. There are 14 residues in the CDR3. The CDR3 loop is CASSLLQVSETQYF. CDR3 coding DNA: TGTGCCAGCAGCTTACTCCAGGTATCAGAGACCCAGTACTTC.

V gene TRBV7-9 combines with J gene TRBJ2-7; possibly TRBD2 for D (6 bases). Germline CDR1 and CDR2: SEHNR and FQNEAQ (reference sequence). Trimming removed 7 bases from V and 1 base from J, with 23 bases in between. The length of the CDR3 is 17 residues. The CDR3 bases are TGTGCCAGCACCAACGCCCTTCGGGGGATCTTGTCCTACGAGCAGTACTTC. Translating it yields CASTNALRGILSYEQYF.

This chain uses TRBV18 with TRBJ2-3; weak D call: TRBD2 (6 bases). The germline V and J ends were trimmed by 1 base and 4 bases, with 18 bases remaining between them. CDR1 is KGHSH, CDR2 LQKENI, per germline. The CDR3 contains 17 residues. In nucleotides, the CDR3 is TGTGCCAGCTCACCACGGGCGGGAAACACCGGGCCAGATACGCAGTATTTT. This sequence encodes CASSPRAGNTGPDTQYF.

This chain connects TRBV6-6 to TRBJ1-4; D is undetermined. The V gene lost 4 bases and the J gene lost 8 bases, with 11 bases spanning the gap. CDR1 is MNHNY, CDR2 SVGAGI, per germline (reference sequence). CDR3 length: 13 residues. The CDR3: CASSWSWEEKLFF. The CDR3 DNA reads TGTGCCAGCAGTTGGTCCTGGGAGGAAAAACTGTTTTTT.

The genes are TRBV12-5 and TRBJ1-5; no clear D gene. The germline V and J ends were trimmed by 0 bases and 9 bases, with 12 bases remaining between them. This CDR3 comprises 14 residues. Germline CDR1 and CDR2: LGHNT and FRNRAP. The CDR3 spells CASGLVGSPRPQHF. DNA of the CDR3: TGTGCTAGTGGTTTGGTAGGGAGCCCCCGGCCCCAGCATTTT.

The chain is built from TRBV30 and TRBJ2-1; TRBD2 aligns across 14 bases. Germline CDR1 GTSNPN, CDR2 SVGIG (reference sequence). V gave up 2 bases and J gave up 8 bases; unmatched junction bases: 2. The CDR3 runs 14 residues. As DNA, the CDR3 is TGTGCCTGGAGTCAGGGACTAGCGGGAGATGAGCAGTTCTTC. Protein sequence: CAWSQGLAGDEQFF.

The chain combines TRBV2 with TRBJ2-7; 9 positions match TRBD1. The CDR3 has 15 amino acids. V shed 3 bases, J shed 5 bases, and the junction held 8 bases outside the gene matches. Germline values: CDR1 SNHLY, CDR2 FYNNEI. CDR3 bases: TGTGCCAGCAGTGACTGGGGGACAGGGAGGAACGAGCAGTACTTC. This translates into CASSDWGTGRNEQYF.

This clone was seen a single time. The chain joins TRBV5-1 to TRBJ2-1, with D possibly TRBD1 on 6 matching bases. CDR1 is SGHRS, CDR2 YFSETQ, per germline. Deletions cut 4 bases from V and 7 bases from J, with 15 bases between. The CDR3 runs 14 residues. CDR3 bases: TGCGCCAGCAGCCTTCAAGGGGGTTGGAATGAGCAGTTCTTC. Protein sequence: CASSLQGGWNEQFF.

J is TRBJ1-5 and V is TRBV6-2 or TRBV6-3, with 9 bases fitting TRBD1. Trimming removed 2 bases from V and 5 bases from J; junction bases left unmatched: 10. Germline V gives CDR1 MNHEY, CDR2 SVGEGT. This CDR3 comprises 17 residues. As DNA, the CDR3 is TGTGCCAGCAGTTACCACCTTACAGACAGGGGGGATCAGCCCCAGCATTTT. Translating it yields CASSYHLTDRGDQPQHF.

This sequence joins TRBV19 and TRBJ2-3; 8 positions match TRBD2. The CDR3 is 16 amino acids. Trimming removed 4 bases from V and 2 bases from J; junction bases left unmatched: 8. CDR1 is LNHDA, CDR2 SQIVND, per germline (reference sequence). CDR3 amino acids: CASSSSSGGLTDTQYF. The CDR3 coding sequence is TGTGCCAGTAGTAGTTCCAGCGGGGGCCTCACAGATACGCAGTATTTT.